This TCR beta chain was found in a study of CD8+ T cells in alopecia areata. Study background: Those treated were given oral tofacitinib at 5 to 10 mg twice daily.

TCR sequencing used cDNA made by reverse transcription of extracted RNA. Clones were sequenced by immunoSEQ multiplex PCR, and TCRdb holds only the in-frame ones, with some missing. The profile covers about 290,000 clones, with roughly 64% appearing a single time and more than 1.5% taken by the ten largest. Treatment here: oral pan-JAK inhibitor, 5-10 mg twice daily. Germline loops: CDR1 SGHRS, CDR2 YFSETQ. This CDR3 has 13 residues. The V gene end was trimmed by 1 base and the J gene end by 4 bases; junction bases not matched to a gene: 2. The sequenced sample was CD4+ T cells sorted from blood, obtained at week 24, from a patient treated with tofacitinib. The rearrangement joins TRBV5-1 to TRBJ2-7; the match to TRBD2 covers 7 bases. The sequence came from a human donor with alopecia areata. DNA of the CDR3: TGCGCCAGCAGCTTGCTAGCGGCTTACGAGCAGTACTTC. Amino acid sequence: CASSLLAAYEQYF.